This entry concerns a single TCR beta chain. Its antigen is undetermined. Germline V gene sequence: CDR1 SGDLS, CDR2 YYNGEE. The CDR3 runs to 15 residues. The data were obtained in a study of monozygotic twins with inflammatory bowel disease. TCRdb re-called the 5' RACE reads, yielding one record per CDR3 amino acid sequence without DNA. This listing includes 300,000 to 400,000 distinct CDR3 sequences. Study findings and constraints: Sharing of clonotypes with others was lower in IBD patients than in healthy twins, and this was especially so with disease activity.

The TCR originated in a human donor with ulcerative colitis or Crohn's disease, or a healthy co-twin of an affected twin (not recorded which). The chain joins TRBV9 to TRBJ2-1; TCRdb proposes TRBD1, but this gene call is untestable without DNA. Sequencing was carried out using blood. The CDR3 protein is CASSLGTGTYNEQFF.